This T cell receptor beta chain originates from a study of cytomegalovirus exposure and HLA in healthy donors. Study-wide findings and caveats: Roughly uniform depth of sequencing across donors was assumed in presence/absence analyses. A few V segments could not be told apart, such as TRBV6-2 and TRBV6-3, and were left out. Being productive about 90% or about 30% of the time was typical of most TCR beta V segments in an earlier analysis.

Concerning this clone itself: Its antigen is unknown.

Trimming took off 0 bases at V and 1 base at J, with 8 bases between the two ends. The CDR3 has 14 residues. Germline CDR1 reads SGHNT; CDR2 reads YYREEE (reference sequence). There were likely unrecorded immune exposures, though donors were nominally healthy when sampled. This PCR relied on a set of 60 Vbeta primers and 13 Jbeta primers. Generated by immunoSEQ multiplex PCR, the TCRdb table keeps only in-frame clones and is missing some. Among 150,000 to 200,000 clones listed, just over 75% were seen once. The rearrangement joins TRBV5-4 to TRBJ2-7; no firm D call. Material for sequencing was PBMCs. The receptor was derived from a man aged 25-40 years in good health and CMV-seronegative. The CDR3 coding sequence is TGTGCCAGCAGCTTGGCACAGTCTTCCTACGAGCAGTACTTC. As protein: CASSLAQSSYEQYF.